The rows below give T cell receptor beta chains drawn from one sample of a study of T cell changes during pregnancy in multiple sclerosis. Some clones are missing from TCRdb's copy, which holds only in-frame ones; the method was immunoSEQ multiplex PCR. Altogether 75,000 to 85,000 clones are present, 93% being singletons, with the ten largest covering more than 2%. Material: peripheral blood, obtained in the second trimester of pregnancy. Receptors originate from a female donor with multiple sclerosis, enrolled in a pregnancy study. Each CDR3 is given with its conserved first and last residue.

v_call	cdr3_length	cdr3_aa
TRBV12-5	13	CASGLGGWYGYTF
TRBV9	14	CASSVGPGGTEAFF
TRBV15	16	CATSSLSGGTSYEQYF
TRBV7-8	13	CASSSRVTGELFF
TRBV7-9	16	CASSLAGTLAKNIQYF
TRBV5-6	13	CASSFGPQETQYF
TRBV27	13	CASSRLTGNTIYF
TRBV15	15	CATSSLTTFTGELFF
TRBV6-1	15	CASSTAGTGGDEQYF
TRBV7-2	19	CASSVQTPGLGNGLYEQFF
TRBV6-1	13	CASSVSVDYGYTF
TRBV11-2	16	CASSIRFRDRGNEQYF
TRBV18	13	CASSPYQGETQYF
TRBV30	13	CAWTGGSNQPQHF
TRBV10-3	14	CATIRQGSGNTIYF
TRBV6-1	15	CASSELQGARDEQYF
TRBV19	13	CASRIHEATEAFF
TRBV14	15	CASSQVQGSLHGYTF
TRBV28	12	CASSLGRGTAFF
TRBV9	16	CASSGSGDGGNQPQHF
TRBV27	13	CASRRGFNYGYTF